The 27 T cell receptor beta chains given below trace back to one sample, sequenced in a study of shared T cell receptors in the human thymus. Assay: immunoSEQ multiplex PCR; the TCRdb copy retains only in-frame clones and omits some. The sample consists of 720,000 or so clones, approximately 85% of them appearing once. This same sample was also taken into another study, of human thymus T cells.

The sequenced material came from thymocytes. The source is a girl under two years old with a congenital heart defect.

This clone appeared a single time. This chain connects TRBV6-1 to TRBJ2-7; 9 bases are a match to TRBD2. With V trimmed by 9 bases and J by 6 bases, 12 bases remained unmatched. From germline, CDR1 is MNHNS and CDR2 SASEGT. CDR3 length: 14 amino acids. The CDR3 protein is CASEPSGDPREQYF. The CDR3, as DNA: TGTGCCAGTGAACCTAGCGGGGATCCCCGCGAGCAGTACTTC.

The genes are TRBV5-1 and TRBJ1-2, with 12 positions matching TRBD1. Germline V lookup: CDR1 SGHRS, CDR2 YFSETQ. The CDR3 runs 14 residues. The trim removed 2 bases at V and 8 bases at J, leaving 4 bases unmatched. CDR3 nucleotide sequence: TGCGCCAGCAGCTTAGGGACAGGGGGCGAAGGCTACACCTTC. It translates to CASSLGTGGEGYTF.

The gene calls are TRBV28 and TRBJ1-1; 8 bases line up with TRBD1. There are 17 residues in the CDR3. V was clipped by 6 bases and J by 5 bases; unmatched bases: 17. Germline V gene data show CDR1 as MDHEN and CDR2 as SYDVKM. The CDR3 loop is CASRPNYPRQGRTEAFF. The CDR3 DNA reads as TGTGCCAGCAGACCAAATTATCCTCGACAGGGGAGAACTGAAGCTTTCTTT.

This chain joins TRBV28 and TRBJ1-4; D gene ambiguous. The CDR3 has 18 residues. The germline V gene encodes CDR1 MDHEN and CDR2 SYDVKM. Trimming took 5 bases from V and 0 from J, leaving 19 bases between them. The CDR3 DNA sequence: TGTGCCAGCAGTACACCTCACAGCCCTTCTGCAACTAATGAAAAACTGTTTTTT. Its protein is CASSTPHSPSATNEKLFF.

The chain employs TRBV5-4 and TRBJ1-2; maybe TRBD1 (5 bases). With 3 bases removed from V and 4 bases from J, the gap between germline ends came to 13 bases. CDR1 is SGHNT, CDR2 YYREEE, per germline (reference sequence). This CDR3 contains 14 residues. The CDR3 DNA sequence: TGTGCCAGCAGCTATTACAGGTCCCTCTATGGCTACACCTTC. This gives the protein CASSYYRSLYGYTF.

V is TRBV11-2 and J is TRBJ1-5; D remains ambiguous. Germline V lookup: CDR1 SGHAT, CDR2 FQNNGV. V was trimmed by 5 bases and J by 5 bases, leaving 10 bases between them. The CDR3 is made up of 13 amino acids. CDR3 in DNA: TGTGCCAGCAGCCTCACAGCCCATCAGCCCCAGCATTTT. Protein sequence: CASSLTAHQPQHF.

The V call is TRBV7-9, the J call TRBJ1-2; tentative D call: TRBD1 (6 bases). The ends were cut back, 1 base at V and 3 bases at J, with 18 bases in the middle. The CDR3 covers 17 residues. Germline CDR1 is SEHNR and CDR2 is FQNEAQ (reference sequence). The CDR3 loop reads CASSLERGNCSDYGYTF. The CDR3 DNA sequence: TGTGCCAGCAGCTTAGAAAGGGGGAACTGTTCGGACTATGGCTACACCTTC.

This clone came up a few times. This sequence joins TRBV6-1 and TRBJ2-7; 9 bases match TRBD1. The CDR3 has 12 residues. V lost 10 bases to trimming and J lost 3 bases; unmatched junction nucleotides: 4. CDR1 and CDR2 (germline): MNHNS, SASEGT. The CDR3 region is CATGTGYYEQYF. CDR3 coding DNA: TGTGCCACCGGGACAGGGTACTACGAGCAGTACTTC.

The CDR3 DNA reads as TGTGCTAGTGGTACAGGGAATCGGTCCTACAATGAGCAGTTCTTC. Its translation: CASGTGNRSYNEQFF. This chain uses TRBV12-5 with TRBJ2-1; possible D gene TRBD1, 6 bases. Germline V gene lookup returns CDR1 LGHNT and CDR2 FRNRAP. The CDR3 length is 15 residues. The ends were cut back, 5 bases at V and 1 base at J, with 12 bases in the middle.

The genes are TRBV5-1 and TRBJ1-2; 8 positions agree with TRBD1. CDR3 length: 17 amino acids. CDR1 is SGHRS and CDR2 is YFSETQ in the germline V gene. The V gene end was trimmed by 4 bases and the J gene end by 6 bases; junction bases not matched to a gene: 17. The CDR3 region has the DNA TGCGCCAGCAGCATAGAAGGGACAGGCTTATACCACAATGGCTACACCTTC. Translation: CASSIEGTGLYHNGYTF. Supplemented by reference TRBV5-1 and TRBJ1-2, the full variable domain reads KAGVTQTPRYLIKTRGQQVTLSCSPISGHRSVSWYQQTPGQGLQFLFEYFSETQRNKGNFPGRFSGRQFSNSRSEMNVSTLELGDSALYLCASSIEGTGLYHNGYTFGSGTRLTVV.

V and J are TRBV6-1 and TRBJ1-6, with a possible D match to TRBD1 (6 bases). The CDR3 has 13 residues. The ends were cut back, 5 bases at V and 10 bases at J, with 12 bases in the middle. Per the germline V gene, CDR1 is MNHNS and CDR2 is SASEGT. CDR3 amino acids: CASSLAGESPLHF. For the CDR3, the DNA is TGTGCCAGCAGTTTGGCAGGGGAATCACCCCTCCACTTT.

The chain links TRBV2 to TRBJ2-1; D might be TRBD1 (5 bases). The V and J ends lost 3 bases and 9 bases respectively, with 12 bases between them. The germline V gene encodes CDR1 SNHLY and CDR2 FYNNEI. CDR3 length equals 13 residues. CDR3 nucleotides: TGTGCCAGCAGTGAGACGGCCCAGGGTGAGCAGTTCTTC. This codes for CASSETAQGEQFF.

J is TRBJ1-1 and V is TRBV6-6; no firm D call. With 5 bases removed from V and 5 bases from J, the gap between germline ends came to 6 bases. The CDR3 totals 11 residues. Germline V CDR1 and CDR2: MNHNY, SVGAGI (reference sequence). CDR3 protein: CASSGGTEAFF. The CDR3, as DNA: TGTGCCAGCAGTGGAGGGACTGAAGCTTTCTTT.

The chain recombines TRBV14 with TRBJ1-1; TRBD1 matches at 10 bases. V shed 1 base, J shed 5 bases, and the junction held 19 bases outside the gene matches. In germline, CDR1 is SGHDN, CDR2 FVKESK. The CDR3 extends over 20 amino acids. As DNA, the CDR3 is TGTGCCAGCAGCCAAGCTAGGTTACAGAGACAGGGGGCGCGCGGGACTGAAGCTTTCTTT. Residues: CASSQARLQRQGARGTEAFF. Using reference TRBV14 and TRBJ1-1 for the parts outside the CDR3, the full variable domain is EAGVTQFPSHSVIEKGQTVTLRCDPISGHDNLYWYRRVMGKEIKFLLHFVKESKQDESGMPNNRFLAERTGGTYSTLKVQPAELEDSGVYFCASSQARLQRQGARGTEAFFGQGTRLTVV.

The chain combines TRBV6-5 with TRBJ2-7, with D possibly matching TRBD2 (5 bases). V was cut by 4 bases and J by 3 bases, with 16 bases left in between. CDR1 and CDR2 from the germline V gene are MNHEY and SVGAGI. CDR3 length: 15 residues. Written as DNA, the CDR3 is TGTGCCAGCAGTTCCGATACCGGGGATGACTACGAGCAGTACTTC. This codes for CASSSDTGDDYEQYF.

The V gene is TRBV4-1, the J gene TRBJ1-1; D possibly corresponds to TRBD1 (6 bases). This CDR3 region has 21 residues. Germline V gene sequence: CDR1 MGHRA, CDR2 YSYEKL. The V end was cut by 0 bases, the J end by 1 base, with 27 bases between. The CDR3 loop is CASSQDLPLLDSFPRNTEAFF. The CDR3, as DNA: TGCGCCAGCAGCCAAGATCTTCCATTATTGGACAGCTTCCCACGGAACACTGAAGCTTTCTTT.

The rearrangement links TRBV27 to TRBJ1-3; TRBD1 matches at 9 bases. Trimming took 8 bases from V and 8 from J; bases not matched to a gene: 10. Germline V lookup: CDR1 MNHEY, CDR2 SMNVEV (reference sequence). CDR3 size: 14 residues. CDR3 nucleotide sequence: TGTGCCAGCCGCGCCGGGACAGGGTTTGACACCATATATTTT. Translated: CASRAGTGFDTIYF.

V gene TRBV6-6 combines with J gene TRBJ2-2; possible D gene TRBD2, 6 bases. CDR3 size: 11 residues. CDR1 MNHNY and CDR2 SVGAGI come from the germline V gene (reference sequence). In DNA form, the CDR3 reads TGTGCGGGAAGGGGAGGCGGGGAGCTGTTTTTT. Protein product: CAGRGGGELFF.

The V and J genes are TRBV7-3 and TRBJ2-7, with D possibly TRBD1 on 6 matching bases. Germline CDR1 is SGHTA and CDR2 is FQGTGA. This CDR3 spans 15 amino acids. Deletions cut 1 base from V and 3 bases from J, with 13 bases between. The CDR3 region has the DNA TGTGCCAGCAGCTTAAGTTCTCAACAGGGCTACGAGCAGTACTTC. It is translated as CASSLSSQQGYEQYF.

The CDR3 sequence: CASSRQVFRVNQPQHF. The CDR3 coding sequence is TGCGCCAGCAGCCGACAGGTTTTCCGGGTCAATCAGCCCCAGCATTTT. The chain joins TRBV4-1 to TRBJ1-5; TRBD1 is a possible D gene (6 bases). V gave up 4 bases and J gave up 3 bases, with 16 bases separating them. CDR3 size: 16 residues. Germline V gene lookup returns CDR1 MGHRA and CDR2 YSYEKL.

This chain links TRBV7-2 with TRBJ1-2, with TRBD1 as a possible D gene (6 bases). The CDR3 length is 18 residues. Germline CDR1 SGHTA, CDR2 FQGNSA. The V gene lost 4 bases and the J gene lost 5 bases, with 26 bases spanning the gap. The CDR3: CASSSEVGNRDNLYGYTF. In nucleotides, the CDR3 is TGTGCCAGCAGCTCCGAAGTGGGGAATAGGGACAACCTTTATGGCTACACCTTC.

Only one count was recorded for this clone. V gene TRBV5-1 combines with J gene TRBJ2-1; D gene unclear. There are 12 residues in the CDR3. CDR1 is SGHRS and CDR2 is YFSETQ in the germline V gene. Between the trimmed V and J ends, which lost 4 bases and 10 bases, there was a span of 12 bases. CDR3 bases: TGCGCCAGCAGCGAGGTAGTCCAAGAGCAGTTCTTC. It yields the protein CASSEVVQEQFF.

The V call is TRBV25-1, the J call TRBJ1-2; TRBD1 aligns across 10 bases. The ends lost 4 bases at V and 4 bases at J; junction bases unmatched: 6. The CDR3 has 15 residues. The V gene's germline CDR1 is MGHDK and CDR2 SYGVNS. The CDR3 DNA reads TGTGCCAGCAGTGCTGGGACAGGGGATCCCTATGGCTACACCTTC. Encoded protein: CASSAGTGDPYGYTF.

This chain links TRBV28 with TRBJ1-2; D possibly corresponds to TRBD1 (6 bases). Trimming removed 3 bases from V and 0 bases from J, with 20 bases in between. In germline, CDR1 is MDHEN, CDR2 SYDVKM. The CDR3 sequence is 18 residues long. This CDR3 is CASSLAPVKTGTNYGYTF. The CDR3 bases are TGTGCCAGCAGTTTGGCCCCCGTAAAAACAGGGACTAACTATGGCTACACCTTC.

The J gene is TRBJ1-1, the V gene TRBV2; D not resolved. Germline lookup yields CDR1 SNHLY and CDR2 FYNNEI. Between the trimmed V and J ends, which lost 8 bases and 7 bases, there was a span of 5 bases. The length of the CDR3 is 9 residues. CDR3 DNA: TGTGCCAGCGTAGTTGAAGCTTTCTTT. Its translation is CASVVEAFF.

V and J are TRBV9 and TRBJ1-2, with D uncertain. The CDR3 has 13 residues. The germline CDR1 and CDR2 sequences are SGDLS and YYNGEE. V was pared by 3 bases and J by 7 bases, with 13 bases between. CDR3 sequence (DNA): TGTGCCAGCAGCGACACCAATGGCGGTGGCTACACCTTC. Amino acid sequence: CASSDTNGGGYTF.

The chain has TRBV9 and TRBJ1-4; 9 bases are a match to TRBD1. V shed 4 bases, J shed 8 bases, and the junction held 6 bases outside the gene matches. Germline lookup yields CDR1 SGDLS and CDR2 YYNGEE. This CDR3 contains 14 residues. Here the CDR3 reads CASSRTGGQEKLFF. Written as DNA, the CDR3 is TGTGCCAGCAGCCGCACAGGGGGCCAAGAAAAACTGTTTTTT.